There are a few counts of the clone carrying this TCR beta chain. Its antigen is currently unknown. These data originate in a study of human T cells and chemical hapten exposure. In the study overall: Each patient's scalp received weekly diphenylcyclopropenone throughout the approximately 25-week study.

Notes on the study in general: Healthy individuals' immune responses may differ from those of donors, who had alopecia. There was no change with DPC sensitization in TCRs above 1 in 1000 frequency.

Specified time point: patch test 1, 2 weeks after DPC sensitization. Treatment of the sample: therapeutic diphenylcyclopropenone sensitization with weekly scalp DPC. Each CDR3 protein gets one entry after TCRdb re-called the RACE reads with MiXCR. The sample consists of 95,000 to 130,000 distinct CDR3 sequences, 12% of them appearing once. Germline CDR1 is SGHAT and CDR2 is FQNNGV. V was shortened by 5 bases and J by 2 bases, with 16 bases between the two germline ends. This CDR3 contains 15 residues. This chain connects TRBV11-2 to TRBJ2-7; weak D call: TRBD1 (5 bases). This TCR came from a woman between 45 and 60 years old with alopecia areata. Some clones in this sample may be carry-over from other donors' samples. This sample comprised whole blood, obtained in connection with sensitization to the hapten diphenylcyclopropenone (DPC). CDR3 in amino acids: CASSKGRGGPYEQYF. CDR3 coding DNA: TGTGCCAGCAGCAAAGGTAGGGGCGGACCCTACGAGCAGTACTTC. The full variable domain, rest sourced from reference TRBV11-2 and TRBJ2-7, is EAGVAQSPRYKIIEKRQSVAFWCNPISGHATLYWYQQILGQGPKLLIQFQNNGVVDDSQLPKDRFSAERLKGVDSTLKIQPAKLEDSAVYLCASSKGRGGPYEQYFGPGTRLTVT.